These 8 T cell receptor beta chains came from one sample sequenced in a study of PD-1 blockade in classical Hodgkin lymphoma. The time point here: newly diagnosed, previously untreated cHL patient sample. Method: immunoSEQ multiplex PCR; TCRdb's copy keeps in-frame clones and lacks some. The table has 70,000 or so clones, about 94% seen once. Specimen: peripheral blood mononuclear cells (PBMCs). The receptors come from a human donor with classical Hodgkin lymphoma.

This chain joins TRBV6-1 and TRBJ2-7; TRBD2 matches at 12 bases. V shed 7 bases and J 1 base; nucleotides not matched to a gene: 5. The CDR3 covers 15 residues. In germline, CDR1 is MNHNS, CDR2 SASEGT. CDR3 sequence (DNA): TGTGCCAGCACCAGACTAGCGGGGGAGTCCTACGAGCAGTACTTC. It yields the protein CASTRLAGESYEQYF.

The chain uses TRBV5-1 and TRBJ1-1, with no clear D. The length of the CDR3 is 14 residues. Germline values: CDR1 SGHRS, CDR2 YFSETQ. The ends were cut back, 0 bases at V and 4 bases at J, with 10 bases in the middle. CDR3 sequence: CASSLAVGSTEAFF. DNA for the CDR3: TGCGCCAGCAGCTTGGCCGTGGGGTCCACTGAAGCTTTCTTT.

This clone was seen a single time. The J gene is TRBJ1-5, the V gene TRBV4-1; D unresolved. The V end was cut by 2 bases, the J end by 7 bases, with 15 bases between. Per germline, CDR1 MGHRA and CDR2 YSYEKL. The CDR3 is made up of 15 amino acids. This chain's CDR3 is CASSQPDGSGQPQHF. The DNA of the CDR3 is TGCGCCAGCAGCCAACCAGACGGGTCCGGGCAGCCCCAGCATTTT.

Written as DNA, the CDR3 is TGTGCCAGCAGTGTACTTACAAGCCGGGGGTCCTACGAGCAGTACTTC. It is translated as CASSVLTSRGSYEQYF. The genes are TRBV28 and TRBJ2-7; D is possibly TRBD2 (6 bases). V was clipped by 5 bases and J by 1 base, with 18 bases between them. The germline CDR1 and CDR2 sequences are MDHEN and SYDVKM. The CDR3 is 16 amino acids.

The chain has TRBV18 and TRBJ2-1, with 8 bases that match TRBD1. CDR3 length equals 14 residues. The ends lost 3 bases at V and 15 bases at J; junction bases unmatched: 13. CDR1 and CDR2 (germline): KGHSH, LQKENI. Here the CDR3 reads CASSPSRDRSSGFF. In DNA, the CDR3 is TGTGCCAGCTCACCTTCCCGGGACAGGTCGTCCGGGTTCTTC.

This clone was counted once. V and J are TRBV10-1 and TRBJ1-1; maybe TRBD1 (5 bases). The CDR3 is 15 amino acids. The germline V gene encodes CDR1 WNHNN and CDR2 SYGVQD (reference sequence). V lost 3 bases and J lost 1, with 12 bases in between. CDR3 bases: TGCGCCAGCAGTGAATGGGGGACGGCGAACACTGAAGCTTTCTTT. It codes for CASSEWGTANTEAFF.

The rearrangement uses TRBV28 and TRBJ1-4; D perhaps matches TRBD1 (6 bases). CDR3 length equals 13 residues. The ends were cut back, 8 bases at V and 8 bases at J, with 15 bases in the middle. Germline CDR1 is MDHEN and CDR2 is SYDVKM. CDR3 bases: TGTGCCAGCTTGAGGGGGAAGGAAGAAAAACTGTTTTTT. Amino acids: CASLRGKEEKLFF.

This chain connects TRBV5-1 to TRBJ2-5; D perhaps matches TRBD1 (6 bases). This CDR3 comprises 11 residues. Per the germline V gene, CDR1 is SGHRS and CDR2 is YFSETQ. V was clipped by 4 bases and J by 9 bases, with 10 bases between them. The CDR3 DNA is TGCGCCAGCAGCACTGAGGGGGCCCAGTACTTC. As protein: CASSTEGAQYF. Full variable domain (outside the CDR3, taken from reference TRBV5-1 and TRBJ2-5): KAGVTQTPRYLIKTRGQQVTLSCSPISGHRSVSWYQQTPGQGLQFLFEYFSETQRNKGNFPGRFSGRQFSNSRSEMNVSTLELGDSALYLCASSTEGAQYFGPGTRLLVL.